This TCR beta chain originates from a study of T cell responses to AZD1222 COVID-19 vaccine. General study results and limits: Donors were largely white British and mainly female; clonal diversity was possibly underestimated. The study sampled repertoires only after the peak T cell response. Unmutated variant regions are reportedly targeted by nearly half of spike-specific TCRs. Only five or six people who got AZD1222 tested seropositive at baseline.

The CDR3 is made up of 14 amino acids. The V and J ends lost 6 bases and 4 bases respectively, with 15 bases between them. In germline, CDR1 is MDHEN, CDR2 SYDVKM. The method was immunoSEQ multiplex PCR; TCRdb's version includes in-frame clones alone and lacks a portion of them. The sample has 130,000 to 150,000 clones, about 90% seen once; the top ten hold roughly 5%. In the case of this clone: No antigen is known for it.

This specimen was peripheral blood, taken on day 0 of AZD1222 vaccination. This TCR was sampled from an adult in good health. This chain links TRBV28 with TRBJ2-5; D is tentatively TRBD1 or TRBD2 (5 bases each). The CDR3 sequence: CASSPNGGPETQYF. In nucleotides, the CDR3 is TGTGCCAGCAGCCCAAATGGGGGACCAGAGACCCAGTACTTC.